These 24 T cell receptor beta chains were sequenced from one sample in a study of CD8+ T cells in alopecia areata. It was cDNA, reverse transcribed from extracted RNA, that served as the sequencing template. TCRdb keeps only in-frame clones here, not all; method: immunoSEQ multiplex PCR. The table records roughly 200,000 clones, roughly 50% of them present only once. Treatment of the sample: oral pan-JAK inhibitor, 5-10 mg twice daily. The sample consisted of CD8+ T cells sorted from blood, taken at week 24, from a patient treated with tofacitinib. These receptors all come from a human donor with alopecia areata.

The chain recombines TRBV10-2 with TRBJ2-7, with a tentative D call TRBD1 (5 bases). This CDR3 region has 11 residues. Germline V gene lookup returns CDR1 WSHSY and CDR2 SAAADI. CDR3 protein: CASSEGIQGGV. CDR3 nucleotide sequence: TGCGCCAGCAGTGAAGGTATTCAGGGTGGCGTT.

This clone is a singleton in its sample. V usage is TRBV6-1 and J usage is TRBJ2-1, with a tentative D call TRBD1 (5 bases). The CDR3 has 15 amino acids. The germline V and J ends were trimmed by 1 base and 9 bases, with 16 bases remaining between them. In germline, CDR1 is MNHNS, CDR2 SASEGT. The CDR3 here is CASSEGFGGAAEQFF. CDR3 DNA: TGTGCCAGCAGTGAAGGTTTCGGTGGGGCGGCTGAGCAGTTCTTC.

Notes on this clone: Other DNA sequences from this sample encode an identical CDR3 as well. The chain uses TRBV4-1 and TRBJ1-5; a possible D gene is TRBD1 (6 bases). This CDR3 spans 15 amino acids. Germline assignment: CDR1 MGHRA and CDR2 YSYEKL. Between the trimmed V and J ends, which lost 0 bases and 0 bases, there was a span of 6 bases. CDR3 region: CASSQDRGSNQPQHF. The CDR3 coding sequence is TGCGCCAGCAGCCAAGACAGGGGTAGCAATCAGCCCCAGCATTTT.

This chain links TRBV13 with TRBJ1-2, with 10 nucleotides matching TRBD1. This CDR3 comprises 15 residues. Trimming at V came to 3 bases and at J to 6 bases, leaving 7 bases not matched to a gene. Germline CDR1 reads PRHDT; CDR2 reads FYEKMQ (reference sequence). The CDR3 DNA reads TGTGCCAGCAGCTTGAGGCGGACAGGGGGGAATGGCTACACCTTC. As protein: CASSLRRTGGNGYTF.

This clone came up a few times. V gene TRBV4-3 combines with J gene TRBJ1-2; maybe TRBD1 (5 bases). V lost 0 bases, J lost 8 bases, and 19 bases lay in between. The germline V gene encodes CDR1 LGHNA and CDR2 YSLEER. The CDR3 is made up of 16 amino acids. This CDR3 is CASSQDRGPGGTGYTF. CDR3 nucleotide sequence: TGCGCCAGCAGCCAAGATAGGGGTCCCGGGGGGACCGGCTACACCTTC.

About this clone itself: Distinct nucleotide sequences in the sample also encode this CDR3. The DNA for the CDR3 is TGTGCCTGGAGTGTAGGGGTGGACACTGAAGCTTTCTTT. Amino acids: CAWSVGVDTEAFF. The chain joins TRBV30 to TRBJ1-1, with a tentative D call TRBD1 (5 bases). Germline CDR1 and CDR2: GTSNPN and SVGIG (reference sequence). The V and J ends lost 0 bases and 3 bases respectively, with 8 bases between them. This CDR3 is 13 amino acids long.

V and J are TRBV30 and TRBJ1-1; D unresolved. The CDR3 covers 12 residues. With 5 bases removed from V and 11 bases from J, the gap between germline ends came to 18 bases. In germline, CDR1 is GTSNPN, CDR2 SVGIG (reference sequence). Here the CDR3 DNA reads TGTGCCTGGGGAACGGTAAGGGTCGGGGCTTTCTTT. Residues: CAWGTVRVGAFF. The whole variable domain, remainder taken from reference TRBV30 and TRBJ1-1, is SQTIHQWPATLVQPVGSPLSLECTVEGTSNPNLYWYRQAAGRGLQLLFYSVGIGQISSEVPQNLSASRPQDRQFILSSKKLLLSDSGFYLCAWGTVRVGAFFGQGTRLTVV.

The chain has TRBV13 and TRBJ2-2; D is perhaps TRBD2 (6 bases). Germline V gene lookup returns CDR1 PRHDT and CDR2 FYEKMQ (reference sequence). The CDR3 totals 19 residues. V was trimmed by 3 bases and J by 4 bases, leaving 24 bases between them. The CDR3 DNA reads as TGTGCCAGCAGCTTCTGGGAGGCTAGCAGCCCTTCGGGCACCGGGGAGCTGTTTTTT. Residues: CASSFWEASSPSGTGELFF.

The gene calls are TRBV5-6 and TRBJ2-7; D is possibly TRBD1 (5 bases). With 4 bases removed from V and 4 bases from J, the gap between germline ends came to 12 bases. Germline loops: CDR1 SGHDT, CDR2 YYEEEE. The CDR3 is 13 residues long. CDR3 amino acids: CASSDQGRYEQYF. CDR3 bases: TGTGCCAGCAGCGATCAGGGAAGGTACGAGCAGTACTTC.

A few counts support this clone. The J gene is TRBJ1-6, the V gene TRBV7-8; TRBD1 might be the D (6 bases). The CDR3 has 14 residues. Trimming removed 5 bases from V and 6 bases from J, with 11 bases in between. Germline V gene lookup returns CDR1 SGHVS and CDR2 FQNEAQ. The CDR3 DNA is TGTGCCAGCAGCGTGGGACAAACTAATTCACCCCTCCACTTT. It translates to CASSVGQTNSPLHF.

A few counts support this clone. J is TRBJ2-1 and V is TRBV7-9; 9 bases line up with TRBD1. V shed 5 bases, J shed 7 bases, and the junction held 6 bases outside the gene matches. Germline V gives CDR1 SEHNR, CDR2 FQNEAQ (reference sequence). The CDR3 has 14 amino acids. DNA of the CDR3: TGTGCCAGCAGCCACGTAGGACAGGGGAATGAGCAGTTCTTC. This sequence encodes CASSHVGQGNEQFF.

The chain uses TRBV14 and TRBJ2-7; 7 positions agree with TRBD1. The CDR3 is made up of 15 amino acids. The V gene end was trimmed by 0 bases and the J gene end by 2 bases; junction bases not matched to a gene: 4. Germline V lookup: CDR1 SGHDN, CDR2 FVKESK. The CDR3, as DNA: TGTGCCAGCAGCCAAGATTTAGGGGGCCCCTACGAGCAGTACTTC. Translation gives CASSQDLGGPYEQYF.

The chain uses TRBV6-6 and TRBJ1-1; 7 nucleotides line up with TRBD1. The germline V gene has CDR1 MNHNY and CDR2 SVGAGI (reference sequence). This CDR3 is 14 amino acids long. J gave up 1 base and V 7 bases, and 6 bases lay outside the gene matches. The CDR3 nucleotides are TGTGCCAGCAACAACAGGGGCCCGAACACTGAAGCTTTCTTT. Residues: CASNNRGPNTEAFF.

The rearrangement joins TRBV29-1 to TRBJ2-2; 7 positions agree with TRBD2. Germline lookup yields CDR1 SQVTM and CDR2 ANQGSEA. The trim removed 5 bases at V and 6 bases at J, leaving 6 bases unmatched. The CDR3 has 13 amino acids. The CDR3 sequence is CSVLLGGAGELFF. The CDR3 bases are TGCAGCGTTTTATTGGGAGGGGCCGGGGAGCTGTTTTTT.

The rearrangement links TRBV6-5 to TRBJ1-2; perhaps TRBD1 as D (5 bases). Germline V gives CDR1 MNHEY, CDR2 SVGAGI. This CDR3 region has 14 residues. The V and J ends lost 0 bases and 6 bases respectively, with 11 bases between them. In DNA, the CDR3 is TGTGCCAGCAGTTACTCGGGGCCCAGCGATGGCTACACCTTC. Protein sequence: CASSYSGPSDGYTF.

V usage is TRBV7-9 and J usage is TRBJ2-6; D unclear. This CDR3 is built from 15 residues. V gave up 1 base and J gave up 0 bases, with 4 bases separating them. Germline CDR1 is SEHNR and CDR2 is FQNEAQ (reference sequence). In nucleotides, the CDR3 is TGTGCCAGCAGCTTAGTAGGCTCTGGGGCCAACGTCCTGACTTTC. Protein: CASSLVGSGANVLTF.

The V and J genes are TRBV29-1 and TRBJ1-2; D gene ambiguous. V gave up 5 bases and J gave up 2 bases, with 15 bases separating them. This CDR3 spans 14 amino acids. Germline values: CDR1 SQVTM, CDR2 ANQGSEA. CDR3 nucleotides: TGCAGCGTTCCCCAGGCACTGGAAAACTATGGCTACACCTTC. It specifies CSVPQALENYGYTF.

The chain employs TRBV29-1 and TRBJ1-1, with D possibly being TRBD1 (5 bases). Germline V gene sequence: CDR1 SQVTM, CDR2 ANQGSEA. The ends were cut back, 1 base at V and 11 bases at J, with 14 bases in the middle. The CDR3 contains 12 residues. The CDR3 DNA sequence: TGCAGCGTTGAAGGGCAAGGGGAAGGTGCTTTCTTT. Translating gives CSVEGQGEGAFF.

V usage is TRBV10-3 and J usage is TRBJ1-6; no firm D call. Deletions cut 7 bases from V and 6 bases from J, with 13 bases between. The CDR3 covers 14 residues. Germline V gives CDR1 ENHRY, CDR2 SYGVKD. In DNA, the CDR3 is TGTGCCATCACCCCAGGAGGAACTAATTCACCCCTCCACTTT. Translated, it gives CAITPGGTNSPLHF.

This clone was recorded once. J is TRBJ2-3 and V is TRBV4-3; D gene uncertain. Germline assignment: CDR1 LGHNA and CDR2 YSLEER. Trimming pared 0 bases from V and 3 bases from J, leaving 10 bases between. CDR3 length: 15 amino acids. CDR3 in DNA: TGCGCCAGCAGCCAAGATAATGGAGCAACAGATACGCAGTATTTT. This encodes CASSQDNGATDTQYF.

The chain carries TRBV7-2 and TRBJ2-1; 7 bases map to TRBD1. The CDR3 has 13 amino acids. The germline V gene has CDR1 SGHTA and CDR2 FQGNSA. Trimming removed 4 bases from V and 4 bases from J; junction bases left unmatched: 1. Written as DNA, the CDR3 is TGTGCCAGCAGCTCGGGACAGTACAATGAGCAGTTCTTC. It yields the protein CASSSGQYNEQFF.

The V gene is TRBV5-6, the J gene TRBJ2-3, with 14 positions matching TRBD2. V gave up 6 bases and J gave up 4 bases; unmatched junction bases: 4. The CDR3 consists of 15 residues. Looked up from germline, CDR1 is SGHDT and CDR2 is YYEEEE. CDR3: CASKTSGGAPDTQYF. DNA of the CDR3: TGTGCCAGCAAGACTAGCGGGGGGGCTCCAGATACGCAGTATTTT.

The rearrangement uses TRBV27 and TRBJ1-1; D gene ambiguous. The CDR3 totals 14 residues. V was clipped by 4 bases and J by 4 bases, with 13 bases between them. Germline CDR1 MNHEY, CDR2 SMNVEV (reference sequence). This chain's CDR3 is CASSSDPDGTEAFF. The CDR3 DNA is TGTGCCAGCAGTTCGGACCCCGATGGCACTGAAGCTTTCTTT.

This chain connects TRBV6-5 to TRBJ2-5, with TRBD1 as a possible D gene (6 bases). V was trimmed by 2 bases and J by 3 bases, leaving 10 bases between them. Germline V lookup: CDR1 MNHEY, CDR2 SVGAGI. This CDR3 is built from 14 residues. The CDR3 DNA sequence: TGTGCCAGCAGTTACCTACAGGGAGAAGAGACCCAGTACTTC. It codes for CASSYLQGEETQYF.